This T cell receptor beta chain was found in a study of blood T cell repertoires in COVID-19 (dated by TCRdb to about 2020). Broadly, across the study: The collaborator samples originated in the United States, Italy and Spain and spanned the acute and convalescent phases of COVID-19. The material from the prospective study consisted of cDNA or gDNA derived from T cells, B-cell-depleted T cells, or PBMCs. Deeply sampled blood TCRbeta repertoires from subjects exposed to, actively infected with, or recovered from COVID-19 were included in the dataset. A freely available public database, intended as a resource for researchers studying the immune response to SARS-CoV-2, is where the repertoires were released. Samples came from the ongoing ImmuneRACE study (first 160 participants) plus 1,254 subjects from 6 global collaborators. Sample metadata almost always included a de-identified subject ID, COVID-19 status, age in years and sex. Where available, HLA class I and class II types were taken from metadata supplied by the sample provider and were not determined by assay-based typing.

Overall results and qualifications from the work: How much clinical and demographic metadata was included differed by source and by participant, and the metadata was provided uncurated.

Only one count was recorded for this clone. Which antigen it targets is not known. Within one base of it there is no much larger clone, and no base qualities were kept. The germline V gene encodes CDR1 WNHNN and CDR2 SYGVQD (reference sequence). V is cut by 5 bases and J by 6 bases, and the space between the germline ends is 11 bases. From the cysteine through the phenylalanine, the CDR3 covers 14 amino acids. Of all the DNA, just the CDR3 is kept, 42 bases in frame from base 1. In the prospective study, participants were roughly 18 to 95 years old, resided in approximately 22 geographic areas of the United States, and were enrolled through a virtual design. To assign participants to cohorts, the prospective study relied on clinical history that participants themselves reported in a screening survey and a study questionnaire. A participant counted as exposed if, within 2 weeks of entering the study, that participant had been in contact with someone who had a PCR-confirmed or clinician-diagnosed COVID-19 case. In the prospective study, mobile phlebotomists collected whole blood, serum and a nasopharyngeal or oropharyngeal swab from each participant. Over a roughly 2-month period, participants in the prospective study had the option of providing additional blood draws and questionnaires. Prospective study blood samples were shipped either frozen or at room temperature before DNA extraction.

TCRbeta CDR3 regions were amplified from genomic DNA by means of the immunoSEQ Assay, a bias-controlled multiplex PCR. The published analysis was carried out like this. Within the assay, amplification of reference gene primers was used to estimate how many nucleated cells each sample contained. To quantify the absolute abundance of each unique TCRbeta CDR3 rearrangement, sequence reads were collapsed and filtered. For each sample, productive Simpson clonality was calculated by taking the square root of Simpson's diversity index across productive rearrangements. TCRdb's version of the immuneACCESS table is confined to in-frame rearrangements and falls short of the full clone set. An unresolved V gene accounts for under half of the shortfall where checked; the remainder is of unknown origin. The V and J calls and clone size are taken from that table; D and trimming were inferred from the DNA. This sample holds approximately 200,000 clones; 75% to 90% were observed only once. The ten largest clones represent roughly 4.9% of the sample.

This chain joins TRBV10-1 to TRBJ1-6; perhaps TRBD1 is the D gene, with 6 bases matching. This TCR was sampled from a woman in her twenties or thirties who had been exposed to COVID-19. The sequenced sample was PBMCs or T cells enriched from blood (not recorded which). CDR3 loop: CASSSGGANSPLHF. The nucleotide sequence reads TGCGCCAGCAGTTCGGGGGGGGCTAATTCACCCCTCCACTTT.